This TCR beta chain was captured in a study of radiation and T cells in renal cell carcinoma. The V gene lost 4 bases and the J gene lost 7 bases, with 15 bases spanning the gap. Per germline, CDR1 SGHTA and CDR2 FQGNSA. The length of the CDR3 is 14 residues. The time point is: blood 4 weeks post-SBRT, at nephrectomy. This sample's treatment: 15 Gy SBRT to primary tumor, nephrectomy 4 weeks later. TCRdb's table, derived via immunoSEQ multiplex PCR, lists solely in-frame clones and lacks some. The top ten hold about 5.8% of the sample, which has fewer than 85,000 clones, roughly nine tenths seen once. The chain has TRBV7-2 and TRBJ2-3, with D unresolved. The specimen comprised blood, sampled from a patient whose treatment included radiotherapy and nephrectomy. The TCR was taken from a woman between 65 and 79 years old with renal cell carcinoma. The CDR3 reads CASSSFDGDNTQYF. In nucleotides, the CDR3 is TGTGCCAGCAGCTCGTTCGACGGCGACAATACGCAGTATTTT.